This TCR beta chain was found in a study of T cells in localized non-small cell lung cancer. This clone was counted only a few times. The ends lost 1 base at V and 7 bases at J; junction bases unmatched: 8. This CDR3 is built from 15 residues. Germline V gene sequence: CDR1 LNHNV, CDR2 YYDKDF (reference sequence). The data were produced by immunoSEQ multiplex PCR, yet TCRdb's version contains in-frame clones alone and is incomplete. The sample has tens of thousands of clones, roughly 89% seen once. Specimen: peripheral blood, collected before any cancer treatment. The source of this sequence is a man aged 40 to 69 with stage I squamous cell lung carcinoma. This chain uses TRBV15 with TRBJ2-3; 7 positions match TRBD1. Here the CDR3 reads CATSRGASGGNTQYF. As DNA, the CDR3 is TGTGCCACCAGCAGAGGAGCTTCAGGGGGAAATACGCAGTATTTT. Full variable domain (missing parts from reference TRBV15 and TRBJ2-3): DAMVIQNPRYQVTQFGKPVTLSCSQTLNHNVMYWYQQKSSQAPKLLFHYYDKDFNNEADTPDNFQSRRPNTSFCFLDIRSPGLGDTAMYLCATSRGASGGNTQYFGPGTRLTVL.